This is a list of T cell receptor beta chains from one sample in a study of T cells in Graves' hyperthyroidism and ophthalmopathy. TCRdb re-derived calls from the multiplex PCR reads in MiXCR, one entry per CDR3 protein. The sample contains around 580,000 distinct CDR3 sequences, roughly 17% of which appear only once. Sequenced input: blood. These TCRs come from a woman aged 18-30 years with Graves' hyperthyroidism. Each CDR3 is given with its conserved first and last residue. The D gene is left open where the match is weak. Clone size is given for some rows only: seen once, a few or many times, or a class if the clone is expanded.

DNA: TGTGCCAGCTCCCTGGGGGCGTCGGAAAACATTCAGTACTTC
CDR3: CASSLGASENIQYF
J: TRBJ2-4
V: TRBV18
size: many
D: NA

DNA: TGTGCCAGCGGGACTAGCGAGAACACCGGGGAGCTGTTTTTT
CDR3: CASGTSENTGELFF
J: TRBJ2-2
V: TRBV2
size: many
D: TRBD2

DNA: TGTGCCAGCAGCGCCGACAGGAACACTGAAGCTTTCTTT
CDR3: CASSADRNTEAFF
J: TRBJ1-1
V: TRBV18
size: many
D: NA

DNA: TGTGCCAGCAGTCCAGAATGGGGGGGAACTAATGAAAAACTGTTTTTT
CDR3: CASSPEWGGTNEKLFF
J: TRBJ1-4
V: TRBV6-1
size: NA
D: NA

DNA: TGTGCCAGCAGCACAAAACCGGGACCCTACGAGCAGTACTTC
CDR3: CASSTKPGPYEQYF
J: TRBJ2-7
V: TRBV7-2
size: many
D: NA

DNA: TGTGCCAGCAGCTTGAACCCTCCCAGTCGAGCTCAAGAGACCCAGTACTTC
CDR3: CASSLNPPSRAQETQYF
J: TRBJ2-5
V: TRBV5-5
size: NA
D: NA

DNA: TGTGCCAGCAGTTACTCGGGCCGGGGGAACATCTACGAGCAGTACTTC
CDR3: CASSYSGRGNIYEQYF
J: TRBJ2-7
V: TRBV6-5
size: NA
D: NA

DNA: TGTGCCAGCAGTCCCACCGGGACCTTTTATGGCTACACCTTC
CDR3: CASSPTGTFYGYTF
J: TRBJ1-2
V: TRBV27
size: NA
D: NA

DNA: TGCGCCAGCAGCTTGAACGCCCTGAACACTGAAGCTTTCTTT
CDR3: CASSLNALNTEAFF
J: TRBJ1-1
V: TRBV5-1
size: NA
D: NA

DNA: TGCGCCAGCAGCCCTCATGGACAGTTAAATGAAAAACTGTTTTTT
CDR3: CASSPHGQLNEKLFF
J: TRBJ1-4
V: TRBV5-1
size: NA
D: NA

DNA: TGTGCCAGCAGCCCCAGCGGGGATCAGCCCCAGCATTTT
CDR3: CASSPSGDQPQHF
J: TRBJ1-5
V: TRBV9
size: NA
D: NA

DNA: TGTGCCAGCAGCCAAGAGTCTAGCGGGAGCTACGAGCAGTACTTC
CDR3: CASSQESSGSYEQYF
J: TRBJ2-7
V: TRBV4-2
size: few
D: TRBD2

DNA: TGTGCCAGCAGCCTAACCAGACAGGGGGGATATGGCTACACCTTC
CDR3: CASSLTRQGGYGYTF
J: TRBJ1-2
V: TRBV7-8
size: many
D: TRBD1

DNA: TGTGCCAGCAGCCAAGGACCCGGGAGTAGAAATGAGCAGTTCTTC
CDR3: CASSQGPGSRNEQFF
J: TRBJ2-1
V: TRBV3-1
size: NA
D: NA

DNA: TGTGCCAGCAGTGAAGTCATGGGAAAGAGGTACAATGAGCAGTTCTTC
CDR3: CASSEVMGKRYNEQFF
J: TRBJ2-1
V: TRBV2
size: many
D: NA